This T cell receptor (beta chain) was captured by sequencing in a study of identical twins (dated by TCRdb to the mid-2010s). A note on the overall study: To test whether fetal clonotypes persist, the study used deep sequencing on TCR alpha and beta repertoires from monozygotic twins, unrelated adults of various ages, and cord blood. To rule out contamination, the twin experiments were replicated at different times with different library preparation protocols.

Libraries were constructed by 5' RACE. Instrument used: Illumina HiSeq 2000. Template switching added a universal primer binding site, and the final cDNA carried a unique molecular identifier that allowed TCR cDNA molecules to be counted accurately. Specific primers in the conserved constant-segment region were used to synthesize first-strand cDNA for the TCR alpha and beta chains. To control for contamination, each cDNA library was double barcoded with a SMART-Mk sample barcode plus Illumina barcodes. Two successive PCR steps introduced TruSeq adapter sequences along with Illumina sample barcodes. TCR alpha and beta cDNA libraries were sequenced on the Illumina HiSeq platform with custom primers. For the original study's pipeline: MiGEC was used to process raw reads and extract unique molecular identifiers, and MiXCR was used to find CDR3 positions. For each individual, recombination models were inferred using an EM algorithm with the repgenHMM and IGoR tools. The analysis of shared clonotypes was done with the tcR package in R, with sharing normalized by the product of cloneset sizes. To study raw recombination without the effects of thymic and clonal selection, out-of-frame nonproductive sequences were analyzed. The public reads were quality trimmed at Q25 with fastp and then assembled into clones with MiXCR by TCRdb, keeping productive beta chains. Every CDR3 protein is listed once, alongside the most common genes and DNA of its rows. The authors' filters were not applied to this entry. The sample table lists hundreds of thousands of distinct CDR3 sequences, roughly 20% of them with a count of one. The ten most abundant clones make up 4% to 5.5% of the sample.

Overall study results and their limits: Zero-insertion analyses could be partly confounded by invariant T cells such as MAIT and iNKT, although diverse VJ usage argued against such confounding for most clonotypes. Abundant cord blood beta clonotypes carried fewer insertions; young adult naive repertoires showed a weaker similar trend, while memory repertoires showed none. The excess sharing between twins in beta out-of-frame sequences was weaker because fewer shared sequences reduced the signal-to-noise ratio. Because the same donors could not be followed over many years, the conclusions depended on cross-sectional statistical analysis. Recombination models systematically underestimated out-of-frame TCR alpha sharing in monozygotic twins but agreed with sharing between unrelated individuals. Compared with coincidental sharing between unrelated individuals, out-of-frame TCR alpha sequences shared between twins had an excess of sequences with low generation probability.

On this clonotype: Its antigen target is currently unknown. A junction boundary mismatches the germline segment, possibly from a read error.

The CDR1 and CDR2 encoded by the germline V gene are MNHNS and SASEGT. The CDR3 numbers 15 residues from cysteine through phenylalanine. The only DNA kept is the CDR3, 45 bases in frame from the first base. All donors were healthy Caucasians. The twin cohort comprised three pairs of female monozygotic twins, all aged roughly 18 to 30 years. RNA for TCR libraries was isolated from peripheral blood mononuclear cells. The same data also went into a second study, on T cells expressing NK-cell markers. The second paper further reports: Seven to nine donors provided sorted CD3+CD56+NKG2C+, CD3+CD56+NKG2C- and CD3+CD56-NKG2C+ T-cell subsets, whose TCR beta-chain repertoires were profiled. Seven of the eight sequenced donors were HCMV-seropositive and one was HCMV-seronegative. In several experiments an anti-gammadeltaTCR antibody was added to restrict sorting to alphabetaTCR-expressing T cells. In six donors, the dominant CD3+CD56+NKG2C+ clonotypes were among the top 10 CD8+ clonotypes and accounted for roughly 1.0-7.5% of CD8+ T cells. Those dominant clonotypes were again the most abundant among CD3+CD56-NKG2C+ cells in several donors, at roughly 25-65%. Whether the expanded NKG2C-expressing T cell clones were specific for HCMV antigens remained unclear. The study sequenced eight donors, all healthy volunteers chosen at random: three men and five women. To determine HCMV serostatus, a commercial ELISA kit was used to detect HCMV-specific IgG in serum. For several donors, bulk peripheral blood T-cell repertoires were also sequenced from unsorted PBMC. MIGEC handled demultiplexing of the reads and grouping by UMI, while MiTCR was used to assemble and quantify clonotypes. Only TCR cDNA sequences supported by at least two reads were kept to exclude erroneous sequences. The tcR package was used for downstream repertoire analysis, and clonotypes were matched across fractions by CDR3 nucleotide sequence plus V segment. Antigen specificity was annotated against VDJdb with VDJmatch, allowing one amino acid substitution in CDR3.

The rearranged chain carries TRBV6-1 and TRBJ2-2, with TRBD2 matching 10 junction bases. This sequence was found in a woman under 30 in good health. The specimen was PBMCs. The encoded CDR3 is CASSEAGGWTGELFF. At the DNA level, the sequence is TGTGCCAGCAGCGAAGCGGGGGGGTGGACCGGGGAGCTGTTTTTT.